The next 12 T cell receptor beta chains were all read from a single sample in a study of OX40 agonist ivuxolimab in advanced cancers. Clones were sequenced by immunoSEQ multiplex PCR, and TCRdb holds only the in-frame ones, with some missing. This sample has about 82,000 clones, with around 78% found just once. The source material was CD4+ or CD8+ T cells sorted from blood, sampled in a trial of the OX40 agonist ivuxolimab. All receptors derive from an adult with an advanced solid tumor such as melanoma, head and neck, liver or kidney cancer.

The genes are TRBV7-2 and TRBJ1-2; D is undetermined. V was cut by 4 bases and J by 4 bases, with 7 bases left in between. CDR3 size: 12 residues. Germline CDR1 SGHTA, CDR2 FQGNSA. The CDR3 DNA follows: TGTGCCAGCAGCTCCCCCGGCTATGGCTACACCTTC. This codes for CASSSPGYGYTF.

J is TRBJ2-1 and V is TRBV19; the match to TRBD2 covers 9 bases. The V segment lost 5 bases and the J segment 6 bases; nucleotides outside the gene matches: 5. Germline V gene data show CDR1 as LNHDA and CDR2 as SQIVND (reference sequence). The CDR3 sequence is 14 residues long. The CDR3 sequence: CASSDWTSANEQFF. The CDR3 DNA reads TGTGCCAGTAGTGACTGGACTAGCGCCAATGAGCAGTTCTTC.

The CDR3 region has the DNA TGTGCCAGCAGCCATCCCGGACTAGCGGGGGGTCCTAGCACAGATACGCAGTATTTT. Translated, it gives CASSHPGLAGGPSTDTQYF. The chain links TRBV7-3 to TRBJ2-3; 14 bases match TRBD2. The length of the CDR3 is 19 residues. Germline V gene lookup returns CDR1 SGHTA and CDR2 FQGTGA. Losses at the gene ends were 5 bases for V and 0 bases for J; bases not matched to a gene: 10.

The rearrangement links TRBV4-3 to TRBJ2-2, with 8 bases aligning to TRBD1. Trimming took 0 bases from V and 4 from J; bases not matched to a gene: 13. The CDR3 has 19 amino acids. Germline V gene lookup returns CDR1 LGHNA and CDR2 YSLEER. The CDR3 loop reads CASSQDRGGTGLSTGELFF. The CDR3 DNA sequence: TGCGCCAGCAGCCAAGATCGAGGCGGGACAGGCCTAAGCACCGGGGAGCTGTTTTTT.

The chain employs TRBV7-2 and TRBJ2-7, with TRBD1 matching over 8 bases. Germline-derived CDR1 and CDR2 are SGHTA and FQGNSA. This CDR3 region has 14 residues. V trimming: 3 bases; J trimming: 2 bases; junction bases outside the gene matches: 3. The CDR3: CASSFGQGPYEQYF. The DNA for the CDR3 is TGTGCCAGCAGCTTTGGACAGGGCCCCTACGAGCAGTACTTC.

This clone has a handful of counts. The V and J genes are TRBV7-9 and TRBJ1-2; D call uncertain. The V gene lost 1 base and the J gene lost 6 bases, with 12 bases spanning the gap. CDR1 and CDR2 (germline): SEHNR, FQNEAQ (reference sequence). The CDR3 runs 14 residues. This chain's CDR3 is CASSLEVGPDGYTF. CDR3 DNA: TGTGCCAGCAGCTTAGAGGTAGGGCCAGATGGCTACACCTTC.

V usage is TRBV7-2 and J usage is TRBJ1-3; a possible D gene is TRBD1 (5 bases). From germline, CDR1 is SGHTA and CDR2 FQGNSA. The V gene lost 2 bases and the J gene lost 7 bases, with 21 bases spanning the gap. This CDR3 contains 17 residues. CDR3 residues: CASSLSAGPPGGNTIYF. DNA for the CDR3: TGTGCCAGCAGCTTATCGGCGGGACCCCCGGGGGGTAACACCATATATTTT.

The V gene is TRBV5-6, the J gene TRBJ1-1; TRBD1 matches 8 bases. Germline CDR1 and CDR2: SGHDT and YYEEEE. J was trimmed by 11 bases and V by 1 base; bases with no gene match: 1. This CDR3 is 11 amino acids long. The CDR3 is CASSLQGAAFF. For the CDR3, the DNA is TGTGCCAGCAGCTTGCAGGGGGCGGCTTTCTTT.

J is TRBJ1-2 and V is TRBV6-1, with D perhaps matching TRBD1 (6 bases). The CDR3 loop spans 13 amino acids. Trimming removed 2 bases at V and 4 bases at J, with 8 bases between. From germline, CDR1 is MNHNS and CDR2 SASEGT. The CDR3 DNA reads as TGTGCCAGCAGTGAAAAACAGGGCTATGGCTACACCTTC. It yields the protein CASSEKQGYGYTF.

The chain links TRBV9 to TRBJ2-3, with D perhaps given as TRBD1 or TRBD2 (5 bases each). Germline CDR1 is SGDLS and CDR2 is YYNGEE. This CDR3 spans 14 amino acids. V lost 6 bases to trimming and J lost 7 bases, with 18 bases between them. CDR3: CASTRDAGWNTQYF. CDR3 nucleotides: TGTGCCAGCACCCGGGACGCCGGGTGGAATACGCAGTATTTT.

Turning to this clone: Because the CDR3 is missing its conserved closing phenylalanine or tryptophan, this is likely a read error. The DNA is omitted, as the CDR3 cannot be located on it reliably, and the CDR3 follows TCRdb's listing. The genes are TRBV6-4 and TRBJ1-6; no check of the table's D call, TRBD1, against the DNA was made. In germline, CDR1 is MRHNA, CDR2 SNTAGT. With termini counted, the CDR3 has 13 amino acids. The CDR3: CASSDSNGQASGV.

V usage is TRBV9 and J usage is TRBJ1-4, with 10 bases aligning to TRBD1. With V trimmed by 2 bases and J by 5 bases, 6 bases remained unmatched. The CDR3 is 16 amino acids. Looked up from germline, CDR1 is SGDLS and CDR2 is YYNGEE. CDR3 DNA: TGTGCCAGCAGCGTGGGAAAGACAGGGGGCAATGAAAAACTGTTTTTT. This encodes CASSVGKTGGNEKLFF.